A selection of T cell receptor beta chains follows, all from one sample in a study of control samples from healthy donors and cancer patients. Method: immunoSEQ multiplex PCR; TCRdb's copy keeps in-frame clones and lacks some. Of 60,000 to 75,000 clones detected, over 85% appear once; the ten largest clones hold around 5.1%. The sample comprised PBMCs. Every receptor here comes from a man in his 60s with colorectal cancer. CDR3s include the opening cysteine and the closing phenylalanine or tryptophan. A D gene is named only where the DNA matches it firmly. Size tells how often a clone was seen (once, few, many) or the class of an expanded clone, and some rows leave it out.

clone_size	v_call	j_call	d_call	cdr3_length	cdr3_nt	cdr3_aa
-	TRBV6-5	TRBJ2-1	-	12	TGTGCCAGCGGGGGTCTTTACAATGAGCAGTTCTTC	CASGGLYNEQFF
-	TRBV5-8	TRBJ1-1	-	14	TGTGCCAGCAGCACCCAGGGTGGGACCACTGAAGCTTTCTTT	CASSTQGGTTEAFF
-	TRBV19	TRBJ1-1	-	15	TGTGCCAGTAGCCAGTGGGGGACGGAGAACACTGAAGCTTTCTTT	CASSQWGTENTEAFF
-	TRBV19	TRBJ1-2	-	12	TGTGCCAGTAGTCGGATCAACTATGGCTACACCTTC	CASSRINYGYTF
-	TRBV29-1	TRBJ1-1	-	12	TGCAGCGTTGAAGAGGGGGGCACTGAAGCTTTCTTT	CSVEEGGTEAFF
-	TRBV7-9	TRBJ2-3	TRBD1	15	TGTGCCAGCAGCCAGGGACAGGGAGTAGCAGATACGCAGTATTTT	CASSQGQGVADTQYF
-	TRBV27	TRBJ2-3	-	14	TGTGCCAGCAGTCCCCGTAGGGGTGCAGATACGCAGTATTTT	CASSPRRGADTQYF
-	TRBV7-2	TRBJ2-1	-	13	TGTGCCAGCAGCTTACGGGGAGAAGATGAGCAGTTCTTC	CASSLRGEDEQFF
-	TRBV11-2	TRBJ1-1	TRBD1	14	TGTGCCAGCAGCTTCGGACAGGGGAACACTGAAGCTTTCTTT	CASSFGQGNTEAFF
-	TRBV19	TRBJ1-1	TRBD1	15	TGTGCCACCAACTCCGGGACAGGGGGGAACACTGAAGCTTTCTTT	CATNSGTGGNTEAFF
-	TRBV4-1	TRBJ2-1	TRBD2	12	TGCGCCAGCAGCACAAGCGGGGGCGAGCAGTTCTTC	CASSTSGGEQFF
few	TRBV3-1/TRBV3-2	TRBJ2-2	-	15	TGTGCCAGCAGCCGAATGAGAGGGCGAACCGGGGAGCTGTTTTTT	CASSRMRGRTGELFF
once	TRBV20-1	TRBJ1-2	-	14	TGCAGTGCTAGTAAAGGGGCACGGGGCTATGGCTACACCTTC	CSASKGARGYGYTF
-	TRBV19	TRBJ1-1	-	15	TGTGCCAGTAGTATCGGCAGTCGGTCGAACACTGAAGCTTTCTTT	CASSIGSRSNTEAFF
-	TRBV5-1	TRBJ2-2	-	15	TGCGCCAGCAGCTTGTGGGACGGAGACACCGGGGAGTTGTTTTTT	CASSLWDGDTGELFF
-	TRBV30	TRBJ1-1	TRBD1	15	TGTGCCTGGACTCCCCGGACAGGGGGGGGGACTGAAGCTTTCTTT	CAWTPRTGGGTEAFF
few	TRBV4-1	TRBJ1-2	-	16	TGCGCCAGCAGCCAAGACCCACTGGGCCCGACGTATGGCTACACCTTC	CASSQDPLGPTYGYTF
once	TRBV10-3	TRBJ2-1	-	15	TGTGCCATCAGTGGGGGACACGCTGGGGACAATGAGCAGTTCTTC	CAISGGHAGDNEQFF
-	TRBV4-2	TRBJ2-2	-	15	TGTGCCAGCAGCCAGACAGACAGGAACACCGGGGAGCTGTTTTTT	CASSQTDRNTGELFF
-	TRBV19	TRBJ2-2	-	15	TGTGCCAGTAATATCGGGAGCTTAAACACCGGGGAGCTGTTTTTT	CASNIGSLNTGELFF
-	TRBV4-1	TRBJ2-1	-	13	TGCGCCAGCAGCGTAGGACTAACAAATGAGCAGTTCTTC	CASSVGLTNEQFF
-	TRBV6-2/TRBV6-3	TRBJ1-1	TRBD1	15	TGTGCCAGCAGCCACCCCCCCAGGGGGACGACTGAAGCTTTCTTT	CASSHPPRGTTEAFF
-	TRBV19	TRBJ2-7	-	15	TGTGCCAGTAGTATCAAGGGCCCCAGCTCCTACGAGCAGTACTTC	CASSIKGPSSYEQYF
-	TRBV12-3/TRBV12-4	TRBJ1-3	-	12	TGTGCCAGCAGAGTGGGGGCGGACACCATATATTTT	CASRVGADTIYF
-	TRBV28	TRBJ2-7	-	12	TGTGCCAGCAGCCCCCCGGGATACGAGCAGTACTTC	CASSPPGYEQYF
-	TRBV27	TRBJ2-1	-	16	TGTGCCAGCAGTCCCCCATATCGCAGGGTTTCCAATGAGCAGTTCTTC	CASSPPYRRVSNEQFF
-	TRBV7-9	TRBJ1-1	-	13	TGTGCCAGCAGCGTCTCAATGAACACTGAAGCTTTCTTT	CASSVSMNTEAFF
-	TRBV9	TRBJ1-6	-	15	TGTGCCAGCAGCCGGAATACAGCACCTAATTCACCCCTCCACTTT	CASSRNTAPNSPLHF
once	TRBV3-1/TRBV3-2	TRBJ2-1	TRBD2	14	TGTGCCAGCAGTAACCCTAGCGGGGGCCAGGAGCAGTTCTTC	CASSNPSGGQEQFF
-	TRBV18	TRBJ1-5	-	13	TGTGCCAGCTCACCCGGAAACGATCAGCCCCAGCATTTT	CASSPGNDQPQHF
-	TRBV5-1	TRBJ2-3	-	16	TGCGCCAGCAGCTTGGCCAGGAATACTCCCACAGATACGCAGTATTTT	CASSLARNTPTDTQYF
-	TRBV2	TRBJ2-7	TRBD1	15	TGTGCCAGCAGTGCGCAGGGACAGGGCCCCTACGAGCAGTACTTC	CASSAQGQGPYEQYF
-	TRBV6-4	TRBJ2-6	-	15	TGTGCCAGCAGCCAAGGGGGCTCTGGGGCCAACGTCCTGACTTTC	CASSQGGSGANVLTF
-	TRBV5-1	TRBJ2-1	TRBD1	14	TGCGCCAGCAGCCGGGGACAGGGAAGCGATGAGCAGTTCTTC	CASSRGQGSDEQFF
-	TRBV5-5	TRBJ1-1	-	19	TGTGCCAGCAGCTTGATCTCCTCTGGGGGGGCGCGAAGTGGGACTGAAGCTTTCTTT	CASSLISSGGARSGTEAFF
once	TRBV6-1	TRBJ1-5	-	14	TGTGCCAGCAGTGAGGTATATAGCAATCAGCCCCAGCATTTT	CASSEVYSNQPQHF
-	TRBV3-1/TRBV3-2	TRBJ1-3	-	15	TGTGCCAGCAGCCCGCGAGAGTTCTCTGGAAACACCATATATTTT	CASSPREFSGNTIYF
once	TRBV12-2	TRBJ1-2	-	16	TGTGCAAGTCGCTTAGGAACTGGGGTACCTATGGGTGGCTACACCTTC	CASRLGTGVPMGGYTF
-	TRBV6-6	TRBJ2-3	TRBD2	16	TGTGCCAGCAGCACCCTAGCGGGGGGCCGCCCGGATACGCAGTATTTT	CASSTLAGGRPDTQYF
-	TRBV6-5	TRBJ2-7	-	15	TGTGCCAGCAGTACTAATATGGCGAGAGGTCACGAGCAGTACTTC	CASSTNMARGHEQYF
-	TRBV6-2/TRBV6-3	TRBJ2-5	-	14	TGTGCCAGCAGTTATTGGGGGTTTCAAGAGACCCAGTACTTC	CASSYWGFQETQYF